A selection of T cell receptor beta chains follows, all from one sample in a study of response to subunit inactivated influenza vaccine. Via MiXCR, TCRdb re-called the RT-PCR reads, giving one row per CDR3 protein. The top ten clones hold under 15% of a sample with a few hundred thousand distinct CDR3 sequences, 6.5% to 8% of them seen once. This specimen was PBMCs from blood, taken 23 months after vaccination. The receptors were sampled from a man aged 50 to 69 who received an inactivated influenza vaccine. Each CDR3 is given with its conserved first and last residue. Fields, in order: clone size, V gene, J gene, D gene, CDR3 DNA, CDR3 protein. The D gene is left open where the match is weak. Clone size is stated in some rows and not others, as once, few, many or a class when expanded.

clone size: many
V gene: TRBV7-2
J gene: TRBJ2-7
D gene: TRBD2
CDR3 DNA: TGTGCCAGCAGCTTGACTAGCGGAATCTACGAGCAGTACTTC
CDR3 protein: CASSLTSGIYEQYF

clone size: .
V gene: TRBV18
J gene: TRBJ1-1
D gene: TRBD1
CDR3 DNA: TGTGCCAGCTCGTCCCAGGGGGCTGGGATGAACACTGAAGCTTTCTTT
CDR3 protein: CASSSQGAGMNTEAFF

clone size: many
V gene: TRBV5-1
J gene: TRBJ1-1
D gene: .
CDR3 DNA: TGCGCCAGCAGCAAGAGGACAGCGAACAACATGAACACTGAAGCTTTCTTT
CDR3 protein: CASSKRTANNMNTEAFF

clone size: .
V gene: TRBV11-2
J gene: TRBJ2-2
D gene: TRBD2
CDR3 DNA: TGTGCCAGCAGCGATGCTCGGGGGGCCGGGGAGCTGTTTTTT
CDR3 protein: CASSDARGAGELFF

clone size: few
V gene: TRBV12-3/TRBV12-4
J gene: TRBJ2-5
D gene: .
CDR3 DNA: TGTGCCAGCATCAAGGACAGCGGTGAGACCCAGTACTTC
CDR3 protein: CASIKDSGETQYF

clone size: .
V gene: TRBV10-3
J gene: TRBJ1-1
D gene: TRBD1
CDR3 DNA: TGTGCCATCAGTGAGTCAGGACAGGGGATAACTGAAGCTTTCTTT
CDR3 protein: CAISESGQGITEAFF

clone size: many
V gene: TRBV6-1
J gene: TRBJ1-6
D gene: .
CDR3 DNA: TGTGCCAGCAGCCCAGACAGGTTTAATTCACCCCTCCACTTT
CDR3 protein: CASSPDRFNSPLHF

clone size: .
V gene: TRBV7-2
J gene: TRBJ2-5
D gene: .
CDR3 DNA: TGTGCCAGCAGCTTATATGGGGGCTCGTACCAAGAGACCCAGTACTTC
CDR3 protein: CASSLYGGSYQETQYF

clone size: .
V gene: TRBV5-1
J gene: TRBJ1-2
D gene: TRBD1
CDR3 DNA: TGCGCCAGCAGCACCTCGACAGGGAACTATGGCTACACCTTC
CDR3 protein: CASSTSTGNYGYTF

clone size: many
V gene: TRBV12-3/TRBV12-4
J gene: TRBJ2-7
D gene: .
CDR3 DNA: TGTGCCAGCAGTTTCGAGAGGGGAACCTACGAGCAGTACTTC
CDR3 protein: CASSFERGTYEQYF

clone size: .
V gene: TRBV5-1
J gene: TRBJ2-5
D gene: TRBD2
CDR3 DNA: TGCGCCAGCAGCGAGGGACTAGCGGGGGGCAATCGCCAAGAGACCCAGTACTTC
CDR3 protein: CASSEGLAGGNRQETQYF

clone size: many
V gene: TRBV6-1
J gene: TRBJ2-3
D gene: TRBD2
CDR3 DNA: TGTGCCAGCAGTGAAAGGAGCGGGACTCCAGATACGCAGTATTTT
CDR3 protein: CASSERSGTPDTQYF

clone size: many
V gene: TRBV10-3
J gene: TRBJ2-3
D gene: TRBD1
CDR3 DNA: TGTGCCATCAGTAACCGGGACAGGGTTACAGATACGCAGTATTTT
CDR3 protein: CAISNRDRVTDTQYF

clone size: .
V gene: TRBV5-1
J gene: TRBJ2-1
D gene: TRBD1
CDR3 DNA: TGCGCCAGCAGCTTCCGGACAGGGGAGCAGTTCTTC
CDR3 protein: CASSFRTGEQFF

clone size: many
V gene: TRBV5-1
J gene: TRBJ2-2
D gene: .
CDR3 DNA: TGCGCCAGCAGAATCGACGTGAACACCGGGGAGCTGTTTTTT
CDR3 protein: CASRIDVNTGELFF

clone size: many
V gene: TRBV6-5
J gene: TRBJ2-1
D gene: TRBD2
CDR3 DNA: TGTGCCAGCAGTTACGGGTCTAGCGGAAAATACAATGAGCAGTTCTTC
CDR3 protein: CASSYGSSGKYNEQFF

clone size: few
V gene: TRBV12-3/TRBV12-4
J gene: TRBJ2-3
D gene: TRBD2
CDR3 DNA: TGTGCCAGCAGCTTTATAGCGGGAGCCCCCACAGATACGCAGTATTTT
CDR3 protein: CASSFIAGAPTDTQYF

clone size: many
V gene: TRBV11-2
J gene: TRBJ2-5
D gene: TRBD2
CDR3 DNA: TGTGCCAGCAGCTTAGGTAGCGGGAGTTCTTGGGAGACCCAGTACTTC
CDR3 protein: CASSLGSGSSWETQYF

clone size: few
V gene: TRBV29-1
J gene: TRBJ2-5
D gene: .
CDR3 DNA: TGCAGCGTTGTTGGCCAAGGGGGGACCCAGTACTTC
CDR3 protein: CSVVGQGGTQYF

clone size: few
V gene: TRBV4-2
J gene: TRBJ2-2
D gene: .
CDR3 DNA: TGTGCCAGCAGCCAACTACCCCACGTCGGGGAGCTGTTTTTT
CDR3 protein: CASSQLPHVGELFF

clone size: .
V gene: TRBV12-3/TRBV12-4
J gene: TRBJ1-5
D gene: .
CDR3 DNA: TGTGCCGGCAGTTTTGGCAGCAATCAGCCCCAGCATTTT
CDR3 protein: CAGSFGSNQPQHF

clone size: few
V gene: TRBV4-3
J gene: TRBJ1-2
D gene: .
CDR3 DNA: TGCGCCAGCAGCCAAGTCACAGGGCGCGGCTACACCTTC
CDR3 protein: CASSQVTGRGYTF

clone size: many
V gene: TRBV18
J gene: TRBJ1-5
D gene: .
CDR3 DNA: TGTGCCAGCTCACCTGGAGGGCCTAGCAATCAGCCCCAGCATTTT
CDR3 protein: CASSPGGPSNQPQHF

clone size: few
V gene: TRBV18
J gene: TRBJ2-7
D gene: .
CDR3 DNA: TGTGCCAGCCGACCAGGGAATAAAGAATCCTACGAGCAGTACTTC
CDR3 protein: CASRPGNKESYEQYF

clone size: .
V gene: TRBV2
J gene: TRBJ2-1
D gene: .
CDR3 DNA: TGTGCCAGCTGCTCTTTTCGGAGCAACAATGAGCAGTTCTTC
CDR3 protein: CASCSFRSNNEQFF

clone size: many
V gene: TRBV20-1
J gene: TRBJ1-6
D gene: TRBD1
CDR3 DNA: TGCAGTGCTAGATCCCTACGGGACAGGGGCTTTAATTCACCCCTCCACTTT
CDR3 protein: CSARSLRDRGFNSPLHF

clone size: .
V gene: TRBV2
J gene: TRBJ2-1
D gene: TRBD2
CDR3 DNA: TGTGCCAGCAGTCTGCTAGCGGTTGAGCAGTTCTTC
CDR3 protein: CASSLLAVEQFF

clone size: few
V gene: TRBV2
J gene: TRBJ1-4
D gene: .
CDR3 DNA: TGTGCCAGCAGTGAAGTAGGGATAACGCCAAAACTGTTTTTT
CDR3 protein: CASSEVGITPKLFF